Following are 5 T cell receptor beta chains from one sample sequenced in a study of T cell responses to AZD1222 COVID-19 vaccine. Some clones are missing from TCRdb's copy, which holds only in-frame ones; the method was immunoSEQ multiplex PCR. The data contain roughly 80,000 clones, more than 75% of them singletons. Sequencing used peripheral blood, obtained on day 0 of AZD1222 vaccination. These receptor sequences come from an adult in good health.

The rearrangement links TRBV6-4 to TRBJ2-7; D is unresolved. The V end lost 1 base, the J end lost 1 base, and 20 bases lay between the germline ends. CDR3 length equals 18 residues. CDR1 and CDR2 from the germline V gene are MRHNA and SNTAGT. In DNA, the CDR3 is TGTGCCAGCAGTGACTACGAAAAAAGGCCTGTCCTTTCCTACGAGCAGTACTTC. Protein: CASSDYEKRPVLSYEQYF.

In its sample, this clone was seen once. V usage is TRBV5-1 and J usage is TRBJ2-1, with D possibly matching TRBD2 (6 bases). From germline, CDR1 is SGHRS and CDR2 YFSETQ. The CDR3 totals 15 residues. Trimming cost V 0 bases and J 4 bases, with 11 bases left between them. CDR3 amino acids: CASSLASDYYNEQFF. DNA for the CDR3: TGCGCCAGCAGCTTGGCTAGCGACTATTACAATGAGCAGTTCTTC.

This chain connects TRBV19 to TRBJ1-2; TRBD1 aligns across 11 bases. The CDR3 has 13 amino acids. After removal of 4 bases from V and 8 bases from J, the junction contained 3 bases not matched to a gene. The germline V gene encodes CDR1 LNHDA and CDR2 SQIVND (reference sequence). The CDR3 DNA sequence: TGTGCCAGTAGTACCGGACAGGGGGCCGGCTACACCTTC. It specifies CASSTGQGAGYTF. The full variable domain, completed using reference TRBV19 and TRBJ1-2, is DGGITQSPKYLFRKEGQNVTLSCEQNLNHDAMYWYRQDPGQGLRLIYYSQIVNDFQKGDIAEGYSVSREKKESFPLTVTSAQKNPTAFYLCASSTGQGAGYTFGSGTRLTVV.

The rearrangement links TRBV30 to TRBJ1-2, with a possible D match to TRBD1 (5 bases). Germline V lookup: CDR1 GTSNPN, CDR2 SVGIG (reference sequence). CDR3 length equals 17 residues. The V end lost 0 bases, the J end lost 3 bases, and 20 bases lay between the germline ends. CDR3 DNA: TGTGCCTGGAGTGTACGTCGGGGACTTGTTAGAGACTATGGCTACACCTTC. Protein product: CAWSVRRGLVRDYGYTF.

V usage is TRBV6-5 and J usage is TRBJ2-5; 8 bases are shared with TRBD1. The V gene end was trimmed by 4 bases and the J gene end by 5 bases; junction bases not matched to a gene: 9. Germline V gives CDR1 MNHEY, CDR2 SVGAGI. The CDR3 extends over 15 amino acids. The CDR3 is CASSSPGQERETQYF. The DNA of the CDR3 is TGTGCCAGCAGTTCGCCGGGACAGGAGAGGGAGACCCAGTACTTC.